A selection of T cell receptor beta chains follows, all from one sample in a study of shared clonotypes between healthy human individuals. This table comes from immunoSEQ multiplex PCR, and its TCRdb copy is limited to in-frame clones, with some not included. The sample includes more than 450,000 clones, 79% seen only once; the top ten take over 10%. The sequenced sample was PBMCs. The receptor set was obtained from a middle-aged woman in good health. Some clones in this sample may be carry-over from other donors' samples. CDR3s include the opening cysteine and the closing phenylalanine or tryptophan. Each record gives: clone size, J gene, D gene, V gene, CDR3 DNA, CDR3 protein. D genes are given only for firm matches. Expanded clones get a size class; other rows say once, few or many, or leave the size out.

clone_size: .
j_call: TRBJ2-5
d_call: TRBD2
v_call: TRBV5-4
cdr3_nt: TGTGCCAGCAGAGGGGCGGGAGGAGAGACCCAGTACTTC
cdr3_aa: CASRGAGGETQYF

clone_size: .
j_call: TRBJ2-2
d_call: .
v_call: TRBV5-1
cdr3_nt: TGCGCCAGCAGAGAGACGGGGAACACCGGGGAGCTGTTTTTT
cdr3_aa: CASRETGNTGELFF

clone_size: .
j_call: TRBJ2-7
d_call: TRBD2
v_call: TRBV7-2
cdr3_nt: TGTGCCAGCAGCTTAGCGGGAGGGCCGTACGAGCAGTACTTC
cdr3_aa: CASSLAGGPYEQYF

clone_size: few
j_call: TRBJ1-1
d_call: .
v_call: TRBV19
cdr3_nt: TGTGCCAGTAGTTCCCGACAGTACACTGAAGCTTTCTTT
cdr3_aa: CASSSRQYTEAFF

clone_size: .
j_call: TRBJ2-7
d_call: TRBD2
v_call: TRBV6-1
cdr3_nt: TGTGCCAGCGCGCAGGTAGCGGGAGGCTCCTACGAGCAGTACTTC
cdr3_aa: CASAQVAGGSYEQYF

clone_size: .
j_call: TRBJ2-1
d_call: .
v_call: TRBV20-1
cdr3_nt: TGCAGTGCGGGCTGGGTGCGGGGGCAGTTCTTC
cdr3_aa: CSAGWVRGQFF

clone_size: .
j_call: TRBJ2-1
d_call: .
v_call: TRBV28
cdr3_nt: TGTGCCAGCAGTGAACTCGACCCCATATACAATGAGCAGTTCTTC
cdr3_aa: CASSELDPIYNEQFF

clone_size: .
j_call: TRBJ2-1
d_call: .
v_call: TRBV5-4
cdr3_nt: TGTGCCAGCAGCCCGGGACTCGAATTAAATGAGCAGTTCTTC
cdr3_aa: CASSPGLELNEQFF

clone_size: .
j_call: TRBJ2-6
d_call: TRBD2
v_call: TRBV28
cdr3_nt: TGTGCCAGCAGTATACCGGGACTAGGGAGCTCTGGGGCCAACGTCCTGACTTTC
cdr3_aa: CASSIPGLGSSGANVLTF

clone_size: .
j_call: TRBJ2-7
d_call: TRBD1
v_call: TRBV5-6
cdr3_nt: TGTGCCAGCAGCTTGTTCGGGACAGGGGCCTACGAGCAGTACTTC
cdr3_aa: CASSLFGTGAYEQYF

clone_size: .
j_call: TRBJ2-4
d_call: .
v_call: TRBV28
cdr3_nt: TGTGCCAGCGCCCCAGGGGACCTAGCCAAAAACATTCAGTACTTC
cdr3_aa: CASAPGDLAKNIQYF

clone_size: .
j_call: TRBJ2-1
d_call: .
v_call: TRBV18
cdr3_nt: TGTGCCAGCTCACCAGTGACTGAGCAGTTCTTC
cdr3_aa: CASSPVTEQFF

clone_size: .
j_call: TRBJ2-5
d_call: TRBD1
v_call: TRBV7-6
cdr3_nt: TGTGCCAGCAGCTCGCAGGGGGAAGAGACCCAGTACTTC
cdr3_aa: CASSSQGEETQYF

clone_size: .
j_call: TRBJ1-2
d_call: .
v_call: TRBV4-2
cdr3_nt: TGTGCCAGCAGCCAAGGGGGGACACCGGAGGGCTATGGCTACACCTTC
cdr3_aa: CASSQGGTPEGYGYTF

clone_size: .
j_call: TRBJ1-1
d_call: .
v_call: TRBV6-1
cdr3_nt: TGTGCCAGCAGTGGGTCGCAGGACACTGAAGCTTTCTTT
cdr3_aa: CASSGSQDTEAFF

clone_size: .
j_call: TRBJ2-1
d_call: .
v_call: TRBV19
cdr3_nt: TGTGCCAGTAGTGCGACGAGGAGCTCCTACAATGAGCAGTTCTTC
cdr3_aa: CASSATRSSYNEQFF

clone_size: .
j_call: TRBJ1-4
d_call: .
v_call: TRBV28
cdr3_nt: TGTGCCAGCAGCTCCGGTGGGGGGGAAGAAAAACTGTTTTTT
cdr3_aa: CASSSGGGEEKLFF

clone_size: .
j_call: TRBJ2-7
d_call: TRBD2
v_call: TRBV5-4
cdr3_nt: TGTGCCAGCAGAAATACCCTAGCGGGAGTCTACGAGCAGTACTTC
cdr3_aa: CASRNTLAGVYEQYF

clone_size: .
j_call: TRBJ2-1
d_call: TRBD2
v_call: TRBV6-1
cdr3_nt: TGTGCCAGCGGCGGGGGAGGGGATTACAATGAGCAGTTCTTC
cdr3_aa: CASGGGGDYNEQFF

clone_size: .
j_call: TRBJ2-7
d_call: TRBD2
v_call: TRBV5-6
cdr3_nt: TGTGCCAGCAGCGAAAGACCCGGGACTAGCGAAACCTACGAGCAGTACTTC
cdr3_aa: CASSERPGTSETYEQYF

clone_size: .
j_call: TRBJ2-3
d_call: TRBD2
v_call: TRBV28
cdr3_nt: TGTGCCAGCAGAAACCTAGCGGGACCTAGCACAGATACGCAGTATTTT
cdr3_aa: CASRNLAGPSTDTQYF

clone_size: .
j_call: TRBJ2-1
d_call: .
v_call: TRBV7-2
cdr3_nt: TGTGCCAGCAGCCCTTGGAGGGGTGAGCAGTTCTTC
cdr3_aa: CASSPWRGEQFF

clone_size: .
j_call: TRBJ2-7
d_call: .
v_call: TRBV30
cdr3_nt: TGCGCCTGGAGTGCAGAGATGGAGCAGTACTTC
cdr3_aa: CAWSAEMEQYF

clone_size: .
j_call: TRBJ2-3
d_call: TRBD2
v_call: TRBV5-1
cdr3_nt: TGCGCCAGCAGCTTGGCGCGGGAGCGGGTCACAGATACGCAGTATTTT
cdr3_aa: CASSLARERVTDTQYF

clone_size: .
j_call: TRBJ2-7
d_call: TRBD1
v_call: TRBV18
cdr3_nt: TGTGCCAGCTCACCAGGACAGGGGACCTACGAGCAGTACTTC
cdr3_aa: CASSPGQGTYEQYF

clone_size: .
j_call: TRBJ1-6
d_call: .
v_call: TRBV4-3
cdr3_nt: TGCGCCAGCAGCCAAGACGGGACACAAAGCTCCTATAATTCACCCCTCCACTTT
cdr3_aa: CASSQDGTQSSYNSPLHF

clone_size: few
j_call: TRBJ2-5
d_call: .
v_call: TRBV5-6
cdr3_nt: TGTGCCAGCAGAGCGATTGGAGGAGGGGGGCCCACGGGCTCGACCCAGTACTTC
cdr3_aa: CASRAIGGGGPTGSTQYF

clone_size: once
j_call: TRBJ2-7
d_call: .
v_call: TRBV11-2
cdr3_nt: TGTGCCAGCAGCCCCGGGGCTTCCTACGAGCAGTACTTC
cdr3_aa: CASSPGASYEQYF

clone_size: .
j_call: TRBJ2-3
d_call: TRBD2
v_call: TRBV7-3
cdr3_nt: TGTGCCAGCAGCATGACTACCGGGACTAGTTCCACAGATACGCAGTATTTT
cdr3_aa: CASSMTTGTSSTDTQYF

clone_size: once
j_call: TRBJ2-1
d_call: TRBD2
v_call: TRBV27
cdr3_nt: TGTGCCAGCAGCCCTCAGAAATATTCGGGAGGTCCCCAAGGCAATGAGCAGTTCTTC
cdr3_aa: CASSPQKYSGGPQGNEQFF

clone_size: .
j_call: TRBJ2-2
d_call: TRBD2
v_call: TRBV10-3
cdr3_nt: TGTGCCACGAGACTAGCGGGCAACACCGGGGAGCTGTTTTTT
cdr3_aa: CATRLAGNTGELFF

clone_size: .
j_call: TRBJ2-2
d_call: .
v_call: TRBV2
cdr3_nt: TGTGCCAGCAGTTTTGGGGGGGCAGCCGGGGAGCTGTTTTTT
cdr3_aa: CASSFGGAAGELFF

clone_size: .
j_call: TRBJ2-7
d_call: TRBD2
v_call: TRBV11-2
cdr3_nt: TGTGCCAGCAGCTTAGGGGGCGGGAGGGCCTACGAGCAGTACTTC
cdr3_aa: CASSLGGGRAYEQYF

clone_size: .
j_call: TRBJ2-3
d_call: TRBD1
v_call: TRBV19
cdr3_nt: TGTGCCAGTAGTATTCGCGGGACAGGGGTCGGCACAGATACGCAGTATTTT
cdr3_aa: CASSIRGTGVGTDTQYF

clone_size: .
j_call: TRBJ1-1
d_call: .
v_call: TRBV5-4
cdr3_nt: TGTGCCAGCAGCTCGGGGGGCCGGGACACTGAAGCTTTCTTT
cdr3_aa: CASSSGGRDTEAFF

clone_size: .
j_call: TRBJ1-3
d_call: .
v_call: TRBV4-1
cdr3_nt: TGCGCCAGCCGTAACCCTTTCTCTGGAAACACCATATATTTT
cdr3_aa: CASRNPFSGNTIYF

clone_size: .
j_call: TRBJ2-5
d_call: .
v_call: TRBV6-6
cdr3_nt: TGTGCCAGCAGTTATTGGGGAGAGACCCAGTACTTC
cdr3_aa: CASSYWGETQYF

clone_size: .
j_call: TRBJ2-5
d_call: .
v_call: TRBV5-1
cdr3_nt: TGCGCCAGCAGCTTGACCCAGGGGTTCGGGCAAGAGACCCAGTACTTC
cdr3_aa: CASSLTQGFGQETQYF

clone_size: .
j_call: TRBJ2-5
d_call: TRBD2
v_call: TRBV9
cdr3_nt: TGTGCCAGCAGCGCACAGGTCTCGGGGGGACAAGAGACCCAGTACTTC
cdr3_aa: CASSAQVSGGQETQYF

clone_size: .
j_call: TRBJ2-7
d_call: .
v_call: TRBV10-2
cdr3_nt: TGCGCCAGCAGTGGGCTCCGTTTAAACGAGCAGTACTTC
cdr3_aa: CASSGLRLNEQYF

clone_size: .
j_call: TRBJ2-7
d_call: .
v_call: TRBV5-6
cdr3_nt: TGTGCCAGCAGCACCCCGGGAAAGTCCTACGAGCAGTACTTC
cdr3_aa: CASSTPGKSYEQYF

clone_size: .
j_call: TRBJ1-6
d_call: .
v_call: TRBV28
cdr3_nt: TGTGCCAGCAGTTTCCGCAGGGGATATTCACCCCTCCACTTT
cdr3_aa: CASSFRRGYSPLHF

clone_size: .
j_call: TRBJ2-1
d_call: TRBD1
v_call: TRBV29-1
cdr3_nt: TGCAGCGTAGATAACAGGGGGCGAACAGCGATCAATGAGCAGTTCTTC
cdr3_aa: CSVDNRGRTAINEQFF

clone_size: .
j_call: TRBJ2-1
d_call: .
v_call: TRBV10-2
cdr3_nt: TGCGCCAGCCAACTAGAAGGGGTCTACAATGAGCAGTTCTTC
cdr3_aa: CASQLEGVYNEQFF

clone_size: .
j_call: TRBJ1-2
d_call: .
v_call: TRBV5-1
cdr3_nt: TGCGCCAGCAGCCCTGCGGGGGGGGCGGTAGAACTTAACTATGGCTACACCTTC
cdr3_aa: CASSPAGGAVELNYGYTF

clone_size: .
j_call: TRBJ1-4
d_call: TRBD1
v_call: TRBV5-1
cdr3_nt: TGCGCCAGCAGCTTGGGGACAGGTCTTGAAAAACTGTTTTTT
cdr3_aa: CASSLGTGLEKLFF

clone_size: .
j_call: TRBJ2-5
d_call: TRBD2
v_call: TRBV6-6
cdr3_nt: TGTGCCAGCAGTCTCGGGACTAGCGCCTACCAAGAGACCCAGTACTTC
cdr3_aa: CASSLGTSAYQETQYF

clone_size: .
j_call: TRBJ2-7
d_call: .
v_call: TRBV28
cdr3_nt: TGTGCCAGCAGTTTATGGGGGGACTCCCCGAGCTCCTACGAGCAGTACTTC
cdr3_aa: CASSLWGDSPSSYEQYF

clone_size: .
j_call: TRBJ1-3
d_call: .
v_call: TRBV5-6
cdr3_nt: TGTGCCAGCAGCTTATGGACAGCTGGAAACACCATATATTTT
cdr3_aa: CASSLWTAGNTIYF

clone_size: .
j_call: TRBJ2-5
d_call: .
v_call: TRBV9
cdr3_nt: TGTGCCAGCAGCGTAGCTGGGGGGAAACAAGGAGAGACCCAGTACTTC
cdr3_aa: CASSVAGGKQGETQYF

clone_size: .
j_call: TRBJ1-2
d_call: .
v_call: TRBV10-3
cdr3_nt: TGTGCCAGCAGTGAGGGTATCGATGGCTACACCTTC
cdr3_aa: CASSEGIDGYTF

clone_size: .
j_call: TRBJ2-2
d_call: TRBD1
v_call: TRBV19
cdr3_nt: TGTGCCAGTAGTTTCACAGGGGACACCGGGGAGCTGTTTTTT
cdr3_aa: CASSFTGDTGELFF

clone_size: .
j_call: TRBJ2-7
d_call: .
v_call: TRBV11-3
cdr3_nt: TGTGCCAGCAGCTTGGGCACCTACGAGCAGTACTTC
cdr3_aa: CASSLGTYEQYF

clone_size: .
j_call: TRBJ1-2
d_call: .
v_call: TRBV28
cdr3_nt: TGTGCCAGCAGTCCCATGGGGGGAAACTATGGCTACACCTTC
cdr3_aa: CASSPMGGNYGYTF

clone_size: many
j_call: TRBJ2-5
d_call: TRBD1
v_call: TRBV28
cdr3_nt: TGTGCCAGCAGTTTATATACGACAGGGCAAGAGACCCAGTACTTC
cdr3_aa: CASSLYTTGQETQYF

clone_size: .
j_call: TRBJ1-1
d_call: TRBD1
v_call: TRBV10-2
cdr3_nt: TGCGCCAGCAGGAAGAGACAGGGAGACATGAACACTGAAGCTTTCTTT
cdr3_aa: CASRKRQGDMNTEAFF

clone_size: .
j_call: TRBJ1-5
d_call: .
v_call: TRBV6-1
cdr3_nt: TGTGCCAGTTCGGACAATCAGCCCCAGCATTTT
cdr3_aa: CASSDNQPQHF